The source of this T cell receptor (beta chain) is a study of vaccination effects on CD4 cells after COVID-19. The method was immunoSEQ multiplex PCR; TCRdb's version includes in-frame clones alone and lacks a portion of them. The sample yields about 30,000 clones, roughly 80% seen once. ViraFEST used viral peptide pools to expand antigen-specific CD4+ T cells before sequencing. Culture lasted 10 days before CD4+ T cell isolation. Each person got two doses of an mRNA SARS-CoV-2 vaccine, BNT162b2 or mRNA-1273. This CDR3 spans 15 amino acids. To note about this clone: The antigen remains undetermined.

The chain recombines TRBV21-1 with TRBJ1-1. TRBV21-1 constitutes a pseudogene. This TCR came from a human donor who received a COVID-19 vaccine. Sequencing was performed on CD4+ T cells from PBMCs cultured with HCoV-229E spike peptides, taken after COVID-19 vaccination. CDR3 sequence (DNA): TGTGCCAGCAGCAAAGATGGGGGTGAGGACACTGAAGCTTTCTTT. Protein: CASSKDGGEDTEAFF.